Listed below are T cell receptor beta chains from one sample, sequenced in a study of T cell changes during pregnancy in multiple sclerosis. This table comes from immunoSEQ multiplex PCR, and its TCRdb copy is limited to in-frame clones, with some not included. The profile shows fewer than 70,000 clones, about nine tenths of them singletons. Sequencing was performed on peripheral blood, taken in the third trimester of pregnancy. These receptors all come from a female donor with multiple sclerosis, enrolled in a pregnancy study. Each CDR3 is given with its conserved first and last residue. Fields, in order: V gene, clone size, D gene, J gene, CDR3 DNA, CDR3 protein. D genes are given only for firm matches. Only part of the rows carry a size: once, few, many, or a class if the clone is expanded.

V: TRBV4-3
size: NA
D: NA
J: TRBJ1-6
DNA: TGCGCCAGCAGCCAAGAACTGGGCTACAATTCACCCCTCCACTTT
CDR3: CASSQELGYNSPLHF

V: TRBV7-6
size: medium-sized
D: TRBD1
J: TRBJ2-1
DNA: TGTGCCAGCAGCCTATACAGGGGCGGCAATGAGCAGTTCTTC
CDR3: CASSLYRGGNEQFF

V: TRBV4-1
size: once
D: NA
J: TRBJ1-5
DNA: TGCGCCAGCAGCCAAGATTTTTGGCAGGTACCCAATCAGCCCCAGCATTTT
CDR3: CASSQDFWQVPNQPQHF

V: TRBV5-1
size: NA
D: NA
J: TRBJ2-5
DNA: TGCGCCAGCAGCCTCGGGACACCCGGAGAGACCCAGTACTTC
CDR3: CASSLGTPGETQYF

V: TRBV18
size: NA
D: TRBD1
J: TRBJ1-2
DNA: TGTGCCAGCTCGCAGGGGGCTAACTATGGCTACACCTTC
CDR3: CASSQGANYGYTF

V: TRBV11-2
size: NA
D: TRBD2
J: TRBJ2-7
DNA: TGTGCCAGCAGCCTTAGCGGGGGTAGGCACTACGAGCAGTACTTC
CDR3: CASSLSGGRHYEQYF

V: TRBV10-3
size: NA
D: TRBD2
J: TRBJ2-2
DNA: TGTGCCATCAGTGAGCGGTCTAGCGGGGACAGCGGGGAGCTGTTTTTT
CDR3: CAISERSSGDSGELFF

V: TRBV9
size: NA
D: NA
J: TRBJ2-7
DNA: TGTGCCAGCAGCGCCCACCAGGGTTCCTACGAGCAGTACTTC
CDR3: CASSAHQGSYEQYF

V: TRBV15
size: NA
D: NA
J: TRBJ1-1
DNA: TGTGCCACCAGCAGAGTGAGGGACACTGAAGCTTTCTTT
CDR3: CATSRVRDTEAFF

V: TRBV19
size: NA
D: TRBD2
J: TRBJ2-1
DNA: TGTGCCAGTAGTATTAGTAGCGGGGGGTCCTACAATGAGCAGTTCTTC
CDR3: CASSISSGGSYNEQFF

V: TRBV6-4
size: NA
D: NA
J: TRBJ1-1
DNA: TGTGCCAGCAGTGTTCAGGTGAACACTGAAGCTTTCTTT
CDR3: CASSVQVNTEAFF

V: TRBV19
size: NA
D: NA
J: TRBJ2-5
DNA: TGTGCCAGCCGGCGACAGCCCCAAGAGACCCAGTACTTC
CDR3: CASRRQPQETQYF

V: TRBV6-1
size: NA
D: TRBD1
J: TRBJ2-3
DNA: TGTGCCAGCAGTGATAGGGGGCCGACAGATACGCAGTATTTT
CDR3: CASSDRGPTDTQYF

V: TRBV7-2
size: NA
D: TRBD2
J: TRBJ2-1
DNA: TGTGCCAGCAGCCTGGGACTAGCGGGCAACAATGAGCAGTTCTTC
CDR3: CASSLGLAGNNEQFF

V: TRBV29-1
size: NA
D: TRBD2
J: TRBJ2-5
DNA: TGCAGCGCGGACCGGGAGGAAGAGACCCAGTACTTC
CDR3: CSADREEETQYF

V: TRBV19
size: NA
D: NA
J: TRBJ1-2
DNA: TGTGCCAGTAGTCCAGGTCATGGTCTCTATGGCTACACCTTC
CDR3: CASSPGHGLYGYTF

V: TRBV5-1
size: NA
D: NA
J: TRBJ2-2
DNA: TGCGCCAGCAGGCCGGCCGGGTTAAACACCGGGGAGCTGTTTTTT
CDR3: CASRPAGLNTGELFF

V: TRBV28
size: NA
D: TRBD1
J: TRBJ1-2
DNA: TGTGCCAGCTACTACGGGACAGGGCTCTATGGCTACACCTTC
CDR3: CASYYGTGLYGYTF

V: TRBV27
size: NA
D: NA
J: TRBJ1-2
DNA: TGTGCCAGCAGTGGGGGGGGTCGGGTCTATGGCTACACCTTC
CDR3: CASSGGGRVYGYTF

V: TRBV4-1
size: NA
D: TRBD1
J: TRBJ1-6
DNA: TGCGCCAGCAGCCTATGGACAGGGGTAAATTCACCCCTCCACTTT
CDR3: CASSLWTGVNSPLHF

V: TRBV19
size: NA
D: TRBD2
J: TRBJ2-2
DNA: TGTGCCAGTAGCCAACTAGCGGGTGTCACCGGGGAGCTGTTTTTT
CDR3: CASSQLAGVTGELFF

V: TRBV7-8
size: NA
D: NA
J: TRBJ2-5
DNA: TGTGCCAGCAGTCCTCAGGGTCCCCAAGAGACCCAGTACTTC
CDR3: CASSPQGPQETQYF

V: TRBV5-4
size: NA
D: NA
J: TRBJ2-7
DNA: TGTGCCAGCACCACTTTGGGGAGCCCAGTCTACGAGCAGTACTTC
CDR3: CASTTLGSPVYEQYF

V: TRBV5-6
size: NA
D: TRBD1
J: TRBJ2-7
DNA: TGTGCCAGCAGCCTAATCGACAGGGACGAGCAGTACTTC
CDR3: CASSLIDRDEQYF

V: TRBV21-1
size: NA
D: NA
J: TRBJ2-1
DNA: TGTGCCAGCAGCAAAAGACAGGACAGGGGATTTAGGAATGAGCAGTTCTTC
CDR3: CASSKRQDRGFRNEQFF

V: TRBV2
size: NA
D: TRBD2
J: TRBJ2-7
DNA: TGTGCCAGCCGGCGGGGGGGGGAGGTGACGGAGCAGTACTTC
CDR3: CASRRGGEVTEQYF

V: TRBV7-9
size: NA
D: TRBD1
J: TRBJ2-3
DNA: TGTGCCAGCAGCCCCGGGACAGGGGGCACAGATACGCAGTATTTT
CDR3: CASSPGTGGTDTQYF

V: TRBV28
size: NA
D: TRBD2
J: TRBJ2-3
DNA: TGTGCCAGTTCGATCCTACTAGCGGGGGGGCCCGCAGATACGCAGTATTTT
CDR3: CASSILLAGGPADTQYF

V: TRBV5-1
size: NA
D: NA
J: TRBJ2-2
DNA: TGCGCCAGCATGAGGGAGCCGAACACCGGGGAGCTGTTTTTT
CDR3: CASMREPNTGELFF

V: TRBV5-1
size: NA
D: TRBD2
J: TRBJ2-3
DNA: TGCGCCAGCAGACCTTTTGGCGGGGGGCCCCGGGGTACGCAGTATTTT
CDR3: CASRPFGGGPRGTQYF

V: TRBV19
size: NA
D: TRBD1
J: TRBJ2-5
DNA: TGTGCCAGTAGTCCATGGACAGGGGGTGAGACCCAGTACTTC
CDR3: CASSPWTGGETQYF

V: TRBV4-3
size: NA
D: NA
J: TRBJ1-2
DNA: TGCGCCAGCAGCCAAGATCTGGGGGGTAGCTATGGCTACACCTTC
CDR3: CASSQDLGGSYGYTF

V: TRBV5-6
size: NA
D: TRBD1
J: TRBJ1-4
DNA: TGTGCCAGCAGCTTGGCCTGGGACAGGTTCGAAAAACTGTTTTTT
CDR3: CASSLAWDRFEKLFF

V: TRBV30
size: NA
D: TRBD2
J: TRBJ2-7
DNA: TGTGCCTGGAGTGATCTCCGGGGAGAGGCCGGGGGGGGATACTACGAGCAGTACTTC
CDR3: CAWSDLRGEAGGGYYEQYF

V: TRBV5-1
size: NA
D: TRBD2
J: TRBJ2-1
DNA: TGCGCCAGCAGCTCGAGCCCCCCTAGCGGGGGGCAGTTCTTC
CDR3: CASSSSPPSGGQFF

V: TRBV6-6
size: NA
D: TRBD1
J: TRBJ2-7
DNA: TGTGCCAGCAGCCCCGGGACAGGACGTTGGGAGCAGTACTTC
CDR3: CASSPGTGRWEQYF

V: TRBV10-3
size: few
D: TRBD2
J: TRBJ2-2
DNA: TGTGCCATCAGTGCGCTAGCGGGGTCCGGGGAGCTGTTTTTT
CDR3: CAISALAGSGELFF

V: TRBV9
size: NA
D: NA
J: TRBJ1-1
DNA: TGTGCCAGCAGCGCCATGGGGCCACCGAACACTGAAGCTTTCTTT
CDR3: CASSAMGPPNTEAFF

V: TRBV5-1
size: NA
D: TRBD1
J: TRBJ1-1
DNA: TGCGCCAGCAGCAGGGGACAGGGGGCGGCTGAAGCTTTCTTT
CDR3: CASSRGQGAAEAFF

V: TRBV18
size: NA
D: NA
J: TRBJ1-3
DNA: TGTGCCAGCTACAGGGACCTCTCTGGAAACACCATATATTTT
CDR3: CASYRDLSGNTIYF

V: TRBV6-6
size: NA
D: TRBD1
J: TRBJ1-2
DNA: TGTGCCAGCAGTTCCACCCCAGGGGGCGTCTATGGCTACACCTTC
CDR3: CASSSTPGGVYGYTF

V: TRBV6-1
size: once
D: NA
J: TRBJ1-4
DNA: TGTGCCAGCAGTCGGGAGTCAACTAATGAAAAACTGTTTTTT
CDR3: CASSRESTNEKLFF

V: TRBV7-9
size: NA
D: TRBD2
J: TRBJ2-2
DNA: TGTGCCAGCAGCTCAGTCAGCGGGGGAGGCGGGGAGCTGTTTTTT
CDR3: CASSSVSGGGGELFF

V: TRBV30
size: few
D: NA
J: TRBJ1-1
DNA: TGTGCCTGGAGTGTTTCCGTGAACACTGAAGCTTTCTTT
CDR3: CAWSVSVNTEAFF

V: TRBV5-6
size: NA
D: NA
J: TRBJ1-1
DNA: TGTGCCAGCAGCCCGGGGCAGGGGAGGAACACTGAAGCTTTCTTT
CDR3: CASSPGQGRNTEAFF

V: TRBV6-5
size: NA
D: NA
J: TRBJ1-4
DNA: TGTGCCAGCAGTTATATTCGGGGTTCGTCTGAAAAACTGTTTTTT
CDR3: CASSYIRGSSEKLFF

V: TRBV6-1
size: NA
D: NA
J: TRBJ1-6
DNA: TGTGCCAGCAGTGAAGCGAACGCCAGGGACTATTCACCCCTCCACTTT
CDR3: CASSEANARDYSPLHF

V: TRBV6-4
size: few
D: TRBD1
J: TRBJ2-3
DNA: TGTGCCAGCAGTGACTCGACAGGGCCAGATACGCAGTATTTT
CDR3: CASSDSTGPDTQYF

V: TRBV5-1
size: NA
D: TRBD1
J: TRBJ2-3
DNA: TGCGCCAGCAGCTCCGGACAGGTTGAAGATACGCAGTATTTT
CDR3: CASSSGQVEDTQYF

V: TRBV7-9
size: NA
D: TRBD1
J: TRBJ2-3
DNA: TGTGCCAGCAGCCCACAGGGGGCGCAATATACGCAGTATTTT
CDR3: CASSPQGAQYTQYF

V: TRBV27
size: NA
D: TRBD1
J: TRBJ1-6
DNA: TGTGCCAGCAGTTTAATGGGACAGGGGATGGCACCCCTCCACTTT
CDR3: CASSLMGQGMAPLHF

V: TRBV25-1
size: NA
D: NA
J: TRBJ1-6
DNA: TGTGCCAGCAGTGAATTGGGGGGGCGGAAGTCACCCCTCCACTTT
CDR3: CASSELGGRKSPLHF

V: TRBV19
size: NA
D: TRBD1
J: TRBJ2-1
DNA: TGTGCCACCCGGTCGGACGAGGGACAGTACAATGAGCAGTTCTTC
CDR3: CATRSDEGQYNEQFF

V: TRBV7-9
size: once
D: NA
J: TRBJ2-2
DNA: TGTGCCAGCAGCCAATACAGGGTCACCGGGGAGCTGTTTTTT
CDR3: CASSQYRVTGELFF

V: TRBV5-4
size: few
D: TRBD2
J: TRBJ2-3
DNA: TGTGCCAGCAGCTTGAAGCGGGGGGATAAGGATACGCAGTATTTT
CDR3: CASSLKRGDKDTQYF